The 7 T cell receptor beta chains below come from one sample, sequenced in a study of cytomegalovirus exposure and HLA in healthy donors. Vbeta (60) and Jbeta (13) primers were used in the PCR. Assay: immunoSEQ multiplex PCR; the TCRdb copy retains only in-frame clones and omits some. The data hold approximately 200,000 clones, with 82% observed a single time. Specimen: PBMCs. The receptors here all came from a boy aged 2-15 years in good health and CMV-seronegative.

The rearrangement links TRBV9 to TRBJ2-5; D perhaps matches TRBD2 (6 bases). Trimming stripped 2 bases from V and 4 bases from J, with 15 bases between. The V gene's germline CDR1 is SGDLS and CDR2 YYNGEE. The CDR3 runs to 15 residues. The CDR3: CASSVAAGYVETQYF. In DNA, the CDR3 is TGTGCCAGCAGCGTGGCTGCGGGGTATGTAGAGACCCAGTACTTC. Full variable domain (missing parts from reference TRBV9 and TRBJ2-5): DSGVTQTPKHLITATGQRVTLRCSPRSGDLSVYWYQQSLDQGLQFLIQYYNGEERAKGNILERFSAQQFPDLHSELNLSSLELGDSALYFCASSVAAGYVETQYFGPGTRLLVL.

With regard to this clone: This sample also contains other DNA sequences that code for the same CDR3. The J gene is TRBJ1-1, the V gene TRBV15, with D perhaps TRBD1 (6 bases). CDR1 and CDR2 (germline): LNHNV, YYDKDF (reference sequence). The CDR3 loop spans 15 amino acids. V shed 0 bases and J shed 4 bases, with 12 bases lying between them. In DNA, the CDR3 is TGTGCCACCAGCAGAGATACAGGGCGTACCACTGAAGCTTTCTTT. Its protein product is CATSRDTGRTTEAFF.

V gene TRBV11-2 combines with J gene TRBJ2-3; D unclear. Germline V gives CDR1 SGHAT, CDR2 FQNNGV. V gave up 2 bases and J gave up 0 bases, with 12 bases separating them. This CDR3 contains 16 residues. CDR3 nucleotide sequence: TGTGCCAGCAGCTTACTTCACTCTCTTAGCACAGATACGCAGTATTTT. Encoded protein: CASSLLHSLSTDTQYF.

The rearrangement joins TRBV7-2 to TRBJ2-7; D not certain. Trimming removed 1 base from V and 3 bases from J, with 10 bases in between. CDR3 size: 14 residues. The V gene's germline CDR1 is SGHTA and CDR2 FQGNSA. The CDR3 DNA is TGTGCCAGCAGCTTAGGCCAGGCTTACTACGAGCAGTACTTC. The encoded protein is CASSLGQAYYEQYF.

The CDR3 loop reads CASSSRAGAVSYEQYF. The CDR3 DNA is TGTGCCAGCAGCTCTAGGGCGGGGGCCGTATCCTACGAGCAGTACTTC. This rearrangement joins TRBV7-8 to TRBJ2-7; weak D call: TRBD2 (7 bases). V was trimmed by 4 bases and J by 1 base, leaving 17 bases between them. The germline V gene has CDR1 SGHVS and CDR2 FQNEAQ. The CDR3 sequence is 16 residues long.

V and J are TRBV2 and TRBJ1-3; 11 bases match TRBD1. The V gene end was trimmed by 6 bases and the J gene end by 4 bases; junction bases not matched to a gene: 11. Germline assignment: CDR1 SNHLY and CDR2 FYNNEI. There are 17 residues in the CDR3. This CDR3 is CASSGTGGPSGGNTIYF. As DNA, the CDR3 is TGTGCCAGCAGCGGGACAGGGGGTCCCTCGGGGGGAAACACCATATATTTT.

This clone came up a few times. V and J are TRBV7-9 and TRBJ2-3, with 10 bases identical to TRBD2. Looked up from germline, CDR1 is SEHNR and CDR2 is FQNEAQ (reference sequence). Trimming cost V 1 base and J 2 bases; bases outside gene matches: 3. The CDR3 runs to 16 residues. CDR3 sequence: CASSLGSGGITDTQYF. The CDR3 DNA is TGTGCCAGCAGCTTAGGTAGCGGGGGGATCACAGATACGCAGTATTTT.